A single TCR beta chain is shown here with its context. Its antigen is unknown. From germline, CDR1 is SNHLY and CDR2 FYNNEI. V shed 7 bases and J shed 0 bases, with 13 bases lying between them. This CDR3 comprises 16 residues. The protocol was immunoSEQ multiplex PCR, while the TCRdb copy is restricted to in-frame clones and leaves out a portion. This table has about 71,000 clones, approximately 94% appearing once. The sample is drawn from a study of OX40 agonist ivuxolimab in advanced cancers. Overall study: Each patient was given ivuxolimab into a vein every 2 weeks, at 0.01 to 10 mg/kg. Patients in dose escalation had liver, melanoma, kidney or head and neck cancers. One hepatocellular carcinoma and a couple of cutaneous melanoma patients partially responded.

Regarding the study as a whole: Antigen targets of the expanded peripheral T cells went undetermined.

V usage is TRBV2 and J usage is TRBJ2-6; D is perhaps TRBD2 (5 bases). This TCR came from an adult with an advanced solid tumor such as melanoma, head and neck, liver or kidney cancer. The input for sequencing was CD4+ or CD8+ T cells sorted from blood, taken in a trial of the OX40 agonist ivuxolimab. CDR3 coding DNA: TGTGCCAGCAACGGGGTCCGGATCTCTGGGGCCAACGTCCTGACTTTC. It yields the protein CASNGVRISGANVLTF.